The next 24 T cell receptor beta chains were all read from a single sample in a study of blood T cell repertoires in COVID-19. Sequenced by immunoSEQ multiplex PCR; TCRdb stores in-frame clones only, minus some. The data hold under 200,000 clones, with roughly nine tenths observed a single time. Sequencing was done on a sample of peripheral blood. Receptor source: a woman between 65 and 79 years old with acute or convalescent COVID-19.

V gene TRBV4-3 combines with J gene TRBJ1-2; D gene unclear. The CDR3 loop spans 16 amino acids. V was clipped by 0 bases and J by 4 bases, with 15 bases between them. Germline V gives CDR1 LGHNA, CDR2 YSLEER. The CDR3 loop is CASSQDQREVPYGYTF. DNA of the CDR3: TGCGCCAGCAGCCAAGATCAGCGGGAGGTGCCCTATGGCTACACCTTC.

V is TRBV9 and J is TRBJ1-2, with TRBD1 matching over 9 bases. Germline V gene sequence: CDR1 SGDLS, CDR2 YYNGEE. The CDR3 has 17 amino acids. V dropped 4 bases and J dropped 4; count of bases not matched to a gene: 14. The CDR3 sequence is CASSLGTGKRGSYGYTF. The CDR3 nucleotides read TGTGCCAGCAGCTTAGGGACAGGGAAACGGGGGAGCTATGGCTACACCTTC. Using reference TRBV9 and TRBJ1-2 for the parts outside the CDR3, the full variable domain is DSGVTQTPKHLITATGQRVTLRCSPRSGDLSVYWYQQSLDQGLQFLIQYYNGEERAKGNILERFSAQQFPDLHSELNLSSLELGDSALYFCASSLGTGKRGSYGYTFGSGTRLTVV.

In nucleotides, the CDR3 is TGTGCCATCAGTCTTATGGGGGCCGGCAATGAGCAGTTCTTC. This encodes CAISLMGAGNEQFF. The rearrangement links TRBV10-3 to TRBJ2-1; perhaps TRBD1 as D (6 bases). Trimming removed 5 bases from V and 6 bases from J, with 14 bases in between. The CDR3 length is 14 residues. Germline V gene lookup returns CDR1 ENHRY and CDR2 SYGVKD.

This clone has a handful of counts. The chain carries TRBV15 and TRBJ1-3; 9 nucleotides line up with TRBD1. The CDR3 runs 18 residues. Germline assignment: CDR1 LNHNV and CDR2 YYDKDF (reference sequence). V lost 0 bases, J lost 4 bases, and 10 bases stayed unmatched. The CDR3 sequence is CATSREKLGQGTGNTIYF. The CDR3 DNA reads as TGTGCCACCAGCAGAGAGAAGTTGGGACAGGGTACGGGAAACACCATATATTTT.

The V and J genes are TRBV5-1 and TRBJ2-7, with a tentative D call TRBD2 (5 bases). V was pared by 1 base and J by 1 base, with 9 bases between. The CDR3 covers 14 residues. Germline V gene data show CDR1 as SGHRS and CDR2 as YFSETQ. The CDR3 protein is CASSLWTESYEQYF. CDR3 in DNA: TGCGCCAGCAGCTTGTGGACTGAATCCTACGAGCAGTACTTC.

V and J are TRBV29-1 and TRBJ1-2; weak D call: TRBD1 (5 bases). This CDR3 has 13 amino acids. The ends were cut back, 4 bases at V and 4 bases at J, with 13 bases in the middle. CDR1 is SQVTM, CDR2 ANQGSEA, per germline. The DNA of the CDR3 is TGCAGCGTTGGGGGCGACAGTCTCTATGGCTACACCTTC. This gives the protein CSVGGDSLYGYTF.

The chain is built from TRBV11-2 and TRBJ2-7, with 8 bases that match TRBD2. Trimming removed 0 bases from V and 10 bases from J; junction bases left unmatched: 11. This CDR3 is built from 15 residues. Germline values: CDR1 SGHAT, CDR2 FQNNGV. In nucleotides, the CDR3 is TGTGCCAGCAGCTTAGAACTTTCAGGGCGGGGGGCTCAGTACTTC. Translating it yields CASSLELSGRGAQYF.

In DNA, the CDR3 is TGTGCCAGCAGCCTCCAGGTCACGACGCCCCAGCATTTT. The encoded protein is CASSLQVTTPQHF. This rearrangement joins TRBV6-2 or TRBV6-3 to TRBJ1-5; D not resolved. The V end was cut by 6 bases, the J end by 9 bases, with 15 bases between. Germline assignment: CDR1 MNHEY and CDR2 SVGEGT. The length of the CDR3 is 13 residues.

This chain connects TRBV7-3 to TRBJ1-6, with no clear D. The CDR3 is made up of 13 amino acids. Trimming cost V 5 bases and J 8 bases, with 10 bases left between them. CDR1 SGHTA and CDR2 FQGTGA come from the germline V gene. This CDR3 reads CASSPVPDSPLHF. The CDR3 coding sequence is TGTGCCAGCAGCCCCGTCCCCGATTCACCCCTCCACTTT.

This clone was detected a few times. J is TRBJ1-6 and V is TRBV6-5, with D maybe TRBD1 (5 bases). From germline, CDR1 is MNHEY and CDR2 SVGAGI. The CDR3 spans 13 residues. V lost 6 bases to trimming and J lost 9 bases, with 12 bases between them. CDR3 protein: CASSLGGLSPLHF. CDR3 bases: TGTGCCAGCAGCCTGGGGGGTCTTTCACCCCTCCACTTT.

This sequence joins TRBV10-3 and TRBJ1-3; 7 bases are a match to TRBD1. CDR1 is ENHRY and CDR2 is SYGVKD in the germline V gene. The CDR3 is 13 amino acids. Trimming at V came to 3 bases and at J to 7 bases, leaving 3 bases not matched to a gene. CDR3 in DNA: TGTGCCATCAGTGACAGGGGGAGTAACACCATATATTTT. Translation gives CAISDRGSNTIYF.

This clone appeared once. The V call is TRBV6-2 or TRBV6-3, the J call TRBJ2-2; 9 bases fit TRBD1. The CDR3 is made up of 18 amino acids. CDR1 and CDR2 from the germline V gene are MNHEY and SVGEGT. Germline trimming cut 5 bases from V and 6 bases from J; bases unmatched to any gene: 16. The CDR3 region has the DNA TGTGCCAGCAGTCTACTCCGCTCCGGGACAGGGAAGGCCGGGGAGCTGTTTTTT. Translated: CASSLLRSGTGKAGELFF.

The chain is built from TRBV6-5 and TRBJ2-7, with TRBD2 identical over 11 bases. The CDR3 runs 15 residues. V was pared by 6 bases and J by 2 bases, with 6 bases of the junction left unmatched. CDR1 and CDR2 from the germline V gene are MNHEY and SVGAGI. The CDR3 nucleotides are TGTGCCAGCAGGCAAGTAGCGGGGGGGCCCTACGAGCAGTACTTC. Encoded protein: CASRQVAGGPYEQYF.

The chain joins TRBV7-2 to TRBJ2-7; 10 bases match TRBD2. CDR3 length: 15 amino acids. The trim removed 1 base at V and 5 bases at J, leaving 5 bases unmatched. Germline CDR1 SGHTA, CDR2 FQGNSA. CDR3 sequence (DNA): TGTGCCAGCAGCTTAGAAGCTAGCGGGAGTCACGAGCAGTACTTC. Translation: CASSLEASGSHEQYF.

The chain links TRBV19 to TRBJ2-2; TRBD2 aligns across 11 bases. CDR1 is LNHDA, CDR2 SQIVND, per germline (reference sequence). V lost 3 bases, J lost 4 bases, and 4 bases stayed unmatched. CDR3 length: 16 amino acids. The chain's CDR3 is CASSISGRAATGELFF. CDR3 DNA: TGTGCCAGTAGTATTAGCGGGAGGGCCGCCACCGGGGAGCTGTTTTTT.

The chain has TRBV5-1 and TRBJ1-6, with TRBD1 matching over 9 bases. Germline V gene sequence: CDR1 SGHRS, CDR2 YFSETQ. This CDR3 is built from 14 residues. The J segment lost 13 bases and the V segment lost 0 bases, leaving 5 bases of the junction unmatched. The CDR3 sequence: CASSLGQGESPLHF. In DNA form, the CDR3 reads TGCGCCAGCAGCTTGGGACAGGGGGAATCGCCCCTCCACTTT.

This chain joins TRBV6-5 and TRBJ1-5; a possible D gene is TRBD1 (5 bases). The CDR3 has 14 residues. Germline lookup yields CDR1 MNHEY and CDR2 SVGAGI. V shed 0 bases and J shed 5 bases, with 8 bases lying between them. The CDR3 DNA follows: TGTGCCAGCAGTTACTCAGGCAGGGATCAGCCCCAGCATTTT. Its translation: CASSYSGRDQPQHF.

This chain uses TRBV7-8 with TRBJ2-5, with a possible D match to TRBD1 (5 bases). The germline V and J ends were trimmed by 1 base and 5 bases, with 14 bases remaining between them. The V gene's germline CDR1 is SGHVS and CDR2 FQNEAQ. The CDR3 sequence is 15 residues long. The CDR3 region is CASSLEAGFAETQYF. CDR3 DNA: TGTGCCAGCAGCTTAGAAGCAGGGTTTGCGGAGACCCAGTACTTC.

The chain uses TRBV5-6 and TRBJ2-5; 11 bases agree with TRBD1. CDR3 size: 16 residues. J was trimmed by 2 bases and V by 6 bases; bases with no gene match: 9. Germline CDR1 and CDR2: SGHDT and YYEEEE. This CDR3 is CASNLPGQGGQETQYF. The DNA for the CDR3 is TGTGCCAGCAACCTACCGGGACAGGGGGGACAAGAGACCCAGTACTTC.

The J gene is TRBJ1-5, the V gene TRBV20-1, with D possibly TRBD1 on 5 matching bases. Trimming shortened V by 3 bases and J by 7 bases, and 13 bases separated the two germline ends. The CDR3 totals 13 residues. Looked up from germline, CDR1 is DFQATT and CDR2 is SNEGSKA (reference sequence). CDR3 sequence: CSASPPGGQPQHF. The CDR3 DNA is TGCAGTGCTAGTCCGCCTGGGGGGCAGCCCCAGCATTTT.

The V call is TRBV5-1, the J call TRBJ1-1, with 10 bases lining up with TRBD1. Germline CDR1 reads SGHRS; CDR2 reads YFSETQ. With 4 bases clipped from V and 8 bases from J, the junction kept 8 bases outside the gene matches. The CDR3 loop spans 14 amino acids. CDR3 in amino acids: CASSPGTGEEEAFF. As DNA, the CDR3 is TGCGCCAGCAGCCCAGGGACAGGGGAAGAGGAAGCTTTCTTT.

The rearrangement joins TRBV6-1 to TRBJ1-3; D uncertain. CDR1 is MNHNS and CDR2 is SASEGT in the germline V gene. Trimming removed 2 bases at V and 0 bases at J, with 14 bases between. The CDR3 spans 17 residues. The CDR3 coding sequence is TGTGCCAGCAGTGAACAAGCCCGGTTTCCCTCTGGAAACACCATATATTTT. The encoded protein is CASSEQARFPSGNTIYF.

The CDR3 sequence is CASSESRLNTEAFF. Written as DNA, the CDR3 is TGTGCCAGCAGTGAGAGCAGGTTGAACACTGAAGCTTTCTTT. The gene calls are TRBV2 and TRBJ1-1; D not certain. V was pared by 3 bases and J by 0 bases, with 8 bases between. Looked up from germline, CDR1 is SNHLY and CDR2 is FYNNEI. The CDR3 sequence is 14 residues long.

J is TRBJ2-1 and V is TRBV28, with 7 bases matching TRBD2. Per germline, CDR1 MDHEN and CDR2 SYDVKM. The CDR3 extends over 19 amino acids. The V and J ends lost 3 bases and 7 bases, in that order; junction bases with no gene match: 21. The CDR3 loop reads CASSFPASSGGSSGNEQFF. As DNA, the CDR3 is TGTGCCAGCAGTTTTCCCGCCTCCTCCGGCGGGAGTTCCGGTAATGAGCAGTTCTTC.